The TCR beta chain described here comes from a study of CD8+CD57+ T cells in acquired aplastic anemia. This clonotype was observed at least ten times. The template for TCR beta VDJ and CDR3 sequence profiling was genomic DNA. Via MiXCR, TCRdb re-called the reads, giving one row per CDR3 protein. The sample records 200,000 to 250,000 distinct CDR3 sequences, 60% to 65% being singletons. Germline V gives CDR1 LNHDA, CDR2 SQIVND (reference sequence). V shed 5 bases and J shed 2 bases, with 9 bases lying between them. This CDR3 has 13 residues. This TCR came from a human donor in good health. This sequence joins TRBV19 and TRBJ2-5; perhaps TRBD1 as D (6 bases). Material: sorted CD4+, CD8+, or CD8+CD57+ T cells (not recorded which) from PBMCs. CDR3 sequence: CASSADSQETQYF. The CDR3 DNA reads as TGTGCCAGTAGTGCGGACAGTCAAGAGACCCAGTACTTC. The entire variable domain, with the rest obtained from reference TRBV19 and TRBJ2-5, is as follows: DGGITQSPKYLFRKEGQNVTLSCEQNLNHDAMYWYRQDPGQGLRLIYYSQIVNDFQKGDIAEGYSVSREKKESFPLTVTSAQKNPTAFYLCASSADSQETQYFGPGTRLLVL.